This T cell receptor beta chain was documented in a study of T cell clonotyping in hematopoietic cell transplantation. This clone was found once. Trimming at V came to 4 bases and at J to 4 bases, leaving 8 bases not matched to a gene. The CDR3 is 15 residues long. Germline CDR1 reads SGHTA; CDR2 reads FQGNSA. Data came from immunoSEQ multiplex PCR; TCRdb stores just in-frame clones and leaves some out. The sample includes over 10,000 clones, roughly 50% seen only once; the top ten take about 10%. The clonotype was recovered from a man in his forties or fifties in good health. Some clones in this sample may be carry-over from other donors' samples. The chain is built from TRBV7-2 and TRBJ2-5, with 8 bases fitting TRBD2. The sequenced sample was peripheral blood mononuclear cells. CDR3 nucleotides: TGTGCCAGCAGCTCGAGCGGGAGCCGGGCAGAGACCCAGTACTTC. It codes for CASSSSGSRAETQYF.